What follows are 10 T cell receptor beta chains derived from one specimen sequenced in a study of cytomegalovirus exposure and HLA in healthy donors. The PCR made use of 60 Vbeta and 13 Jbeta primers. The repertoire was sequenced with immunoSEQ multiplex PCR; TCRdb's copy has only in-frame clones and lacks some. The sample holds fewer than 110,000 clones, about 85% seen once. The specimen was PBMCs. The receptors were sampled from a man younger than 45 in good health and CMV-seronegative.

The chain combines TRBV4-1 with TRBJ1-5; 9 nucleotides align to TRBD1. This CDR3 comprises 16 residues. The V segment lost 3 bases and the J segment 6 bases; nucleotides outside the gene matches: 9. The V gene's germline CDR1 is MGHRA and CDR2 YSYEKL. The CDR3 region is CASSQIATGGIQPQHF. Written as DNA, the CDR3 is TGCGCCAGCAGCCAGATCGCGACAGGGGGTATTCAGCCCCAGCATTTT.

This chain links TRBV5-6 with TRBJ1-1; a weak D match, TRBD1 (5 bases). The CDR3 has 14 residues. CDR1 and CDR2 (germline): SGHDT, YYEEEE. Deletions cut 1 base from V and 4 bases from J, with 11 bases between. Here the CDR3 reads CASSLIVGATEAFF. CDR3 bases: TGTGCCAGCAGCTTGATAGTAGGGGCCACTGAAGCTTTCTTT.

The rearrangement joins TRBV9 to TRBJ2-1; 10 bases agree with TRBD2. The CDR3 is 15 residues long. The V gene's germline CDR1 is SGDLS and CDR2 YYNGEE. V lost 3 bases and J lost 3; bases outside the gene matches: 3. The CDR3 DNA sequence: TGTGCCAGCAGCGGCGGGACTAGCGACTACAATGAGCAGTTCTTC. Translating it yields CASSGGTSDYNEQFF.

Concerning this clone itself: The junction differs from germline at one of its ends, possibly a read error. The chain joins TRBV6-5 to TRBJ2-5, with D tentatively TRBD2 (6 bases). The CDR3 has 11 residues. Germline V CDR1 and CDR2: MNHEY, SVGAGI. Here the CDR3 DNA reads TGTGCCAGCAGTCAGGCCGGGACTCTAAACTTC. Translating gives CASSQAGTLNF.

V is TRBV11-3 and J is TRBJ2-5; TRBD1 aligns across 8 bases. This CDR3 is built from 15 residues. With 2 bases clipped from V and 3 bases from J, the junction kept 5 bases outside the gene matches. The V gene's germline CDR1 is SGHNT and CDR2 YENEEA. CDR3 bases: TGTGCCAGCAGCTTAAACGGACAGGGCGAAGAGACCCAGTACTTC. Protein sequence: CASSLNGQGEETQYF.

This chain links TRBV4-1 with TRBJ1-5, with unresolved D. CDR3 length: 16 amino acids. Germline loops: CDR1 MGHRA, CDR2 YSYEKL. V was pared by 1 base and J by 1 base, with 11 bases between. CDR3 sequence reads: CASSQGFASSNQPQHF. In DNA form, the CDR3 reads TGCGCCAGCAGCCAAGGATTCGCTAGCAGCAATCAGCCCCAGCATTTT.

The chain combines TRBV27 with TRBJ2-1; TRBD2 agrees at 7 bases. V gave up 3 bases and J gave up 3 bases; unmatched junction bases: 5. CDR1 and CDR2 (germline): MNHEY, SMNVEV (reference sequence). CDR3 length: 15 residues. Here the CDR3 DNA reads TGTGCCAGCAGTTTCCGAGCGGGAAACTACAATGAGCAGTTCTTC. Translated: CASSFRAGNYNEQFF.

On this clone: The junction does not match germline at one end; this may be a read error. This chain links TRBV7-7 with TRBJ2-5, with TRBD1 as a possible D gene (6 bases). The germline V gene has CDR1 SSHAT and CDR2 FNYEAQ (reference sequence). The CDR3 has 14 residues. CDR3 in amino acids: CASSNTGYGETQHF. DNA for the CDR3: TGTGCTAGCAGCAATACAGGGTATGGCGAGACCCAGCACTTC.

This clone appeared once. The chain carries TRBV19 and TRBJ1-1; 7 bases fit TRBD1. Trimming took 4 bases from V and 7 from J; bases not matched to a gene: 9. The CDR3 runs to 14 residues. In germline, CDR1 is LNHDA, CDR2 SQIVND (reference sequence). CDR3 amino acids: CASSTPGQSLEAFF. CDR3 DNA sequence: TGTGCCAGTAGTACCCCGGGACAGTCCCTTGAAGCTTTCTTT. The full variable domain, rest sourced from reference TRBV19 and TRBJ1-1, is DGGITQSPKYLFRKEGQNVTLSCEQNLNHDAMYWYRQDPGQGLRLIYYSQIVNDFQKGDIAEGYSVSREKKESFPLTVTSAQKNPTAFYLCASSTPGQSLEAFFGQGTRLTVV.

The chain is built from TRBV4-2 and TRBJ1-4; TRBD1 matches 8 bases. The length of the CDR3 is 16 residues. Per germline, CDR1 LGHNA and CDR2 YNFKEQ. With 3 bases clipped from V and 7 bases from J, the junction kept 10 bases outside the gene matches. The CDR3 nucleotides are TGTGCCAGCAGCCACCAATTTTCTACAGGGGGTGAAAAACTGTTTTTT. It translates to CASSHQFSTGGEKLFF.